The 13 T cell receptor beta chains presented below share a single source sample, sequenced in a study of OX40 agonist ivuxolimab in advanced cancers. Receptor amplification or capture employed the immunoSEQ multiplex PCR assay. The clones in this table, taken by TCRdb from immuneACCESS, are in-frame only. Not every clone is retained; where verified, under half of the shortfall comes from an unresolved V gene, and the cause of the rest is unknown. Present in this sample are tens of thousands of clones, approximately 90% of which were seen just once. Around 2% of the sample is held by the ten biggest clonotypes. This sample comprised CD4+ or CD8+ T cells sorted from blood, obtained in a trial of the OX40 agonist ivuxolimab. These receptors came from an adult with an advanced solid tumor such as melanoma, head and neck, liver or kidney cancer.

The chain uses TRBV29-1 and TRBJ2-1; the D gene is possibly TRBD1 (6 bases). Per the germline V gene, CDR1 is SQVTM and CDR2 is ANQGSEA. Trimming cost V 7 bases and J 4 bases, with 11 bases left between them. This CDR3 comprises 12 residues. The CDR3 sequence: CSAGTHYNEQFF. The CDR3 region has the DNA TGCAGCGCCGGGACACATTACAATGAGCAGTTCTTC.

V usage is TRBV18 and J usage is TRBJ1-1; 7 bases align to TRBD1. In germline, CDR1 is KGHSH, CDR2 LQKENI. This CDR3 contains 13 residues. V was pared by 5 bases and J by 1 base, with 1 base of the junction left unmatched. The CDR3 loop is CASSGDRNTEAFF. In DNA, the CDR3 is TGTGCCAGCTCAGGGGACAGGAACACTGAAGCTTTCTTT.

The chain couples TRBV5-1 to TRBJ2-3; D might be TRBD1 or TRBD2, each matching 5 bases. Deletions cut 0 bases from V and 5 bases from J, with 10 bases between. The CDR3 is 14 amino acids. Germline-derived CDR1 and CDR2 are SGHRS and YFSETQ. The CDR3 region is CASSLGGVGDTQYF. CDR3 nucleotide sequence: TGCGCCAGCAGCTTGGGAGGGGTGGGAGATACGCAGTATTTT.

CDR3 sequence reads: CASGLGPYTEAFF. In nucleotides, the CDR3 is TGTGCTAGTGGTTTGGGTCCTTACACTGAAGCTTTCTTT. This rearrangement joins TRBV12-5 to TRBJ1-1; D gene ambiguous. The CDR3 spans 13 residues. Germline CDR1 LGHNT, CDR2 FRNRAP. The ends were cut back, 1 base at V and 3 bases at J, with 6 bases in the middle.

The rearrangement links TRBV19 to TRBJ1-5; no clear D gene. Germline V lookup: CDR1 LNHDA, CDR2 SQIVND (reference sequence). The CDR3 totals 16 residues. V was shortened by 3 bases and J by 5 bases, with 17 bases between the two germline ends. The CDR3 region is CASSIGRPGGDQPQHF. The CDR3, as DNA: TGTGCCAGTAGTATTGGGAGACCAGGCGGGGATCAGCCCCAGCATTTT.

The CDR3 DNA sequence: TGTGCCAGCAGCAAAGTATGGCTAGAAGCCAGGGTATGGAACGAGCAGTACTTC. It encodes CASSKVWLEARVWNEQYF. The chain employs TRBV21-1 and TRBJ2-7; no check of the table's D call, TRBD1, against the DNA was made. TRBV21-1 has pseudogene status. The CDR3 extends over 18 amino acids.

The V and J genes are TRBV7-9 and TRBJ2-3; D is possibly TRBD1 or TRBD2 (5 bases each). V was cut by 5 bases and J by 1 base, with 10 bases left in between. The CDR3 loop spans 14 amino acids. CDR1 is SEHNR, CDR2 FQNEAQ, per germline (reference sequence). CDR3 residues: CASSRRDGTDTQYF. CDR3 DNA sequence: TGTGCCAGCAGCCGCAGGGACGGCACAGATACGCAGTATTTT.

The chain employs TRBV7-9 and TRBJ1-2, with 7 bases matching TRBD1. The ends lost 5 bases at V and 2 bases at J; junction bases unmatched: 17. The CDR3 covers 18 residues. Germline V gene sequence: CDR1 SEHNR, CDR2 FQNEAQ (reference sequence). The CDR3 protein is CASSTSGGDSIRNYGYTF. The CDR3, as DNA: TGTGCCAGCAGCACATCAGGGGGGGACAGTATTCGAAACTATGGCTACACCTTC.

V and J are TRBV19 and TRBJ1-2; no firm D call. The CDR3 totals 12 residues. Per the germline V gene, CDR1 is LNHDA and CDR2 is SQIVND (reference sequence). V was clipped by 5 bases and J by 4 bases, with 8 bases between them. Written as DNA, the CDR3 is TGTGCCAGTAGTGCCGAATTCTATGGCTACACCTTC. This gives the protein CASSAEFYGYTF.

This chain uses TRBV6-4 with TRBJ2-2; 7 nucleotides line up with TRBD2. Trimming cost V 4 bases and J 0 bases; bases outside gene matches: 5. Germline V gene lookup returns CDR1 MRHNA and CDR2 SNTAGT. The CDR3 is 16 amino acids. CDR3 DNA: TGTGCCAGCAGTGTCCTAGCGGTTACGAACACCGGGGAGCTGTTTTTT. This gives the protein CASSVLAVTNTGELFF.

V usage is TRBV30 and J usage is TRBJ1-1; 8 positions match TRBD1. Per the germline V gene, CDR1 is GTSNPN and CDR2 is SVGIG (reference sequence). V lost 5 bases, J lost 6 bases, and 5 bases stayed unmatched. CDR3 size: 12 residues. The CDR3 nucleotides are TGTGCCTGGGGTGGACAGGGTGCTGAAGCTTTCTTT. This translates into CAWGGQGAEAFF.

J is TRBJ2-4 and V is TRBV15; D may correspond to TRBD1 or TRBD2 (5 bases each). Germline V gene data show CDR1 as LNHNV and CDR2 as YYDKDF (reference sequence). There are 12 residues in the CDR3. V shed 0 bases and J shed 15 bases, with 12 bases lying between them. CDR3 amino acids: CATSRDTGGRYF. The CDR3 DNA reads TGTGCCACCAGCAGAGATACAGGAGGTCGGTACTTC.

The J gene is TRBJ2-5, the V gene TRBV10-3; D is possibly TRBD1 or TRBD2 (5 bases each). Germline values: CDR1 ENHRY, CDR2 SYGVKD. V was trimmed by 4 bases and J by 5 bases, leaving 11 bases between them. The CDR3 is 13 residues long. This CDR3 is CAISGEGRETQYF. The CDR3 region has the DNA TGTGCCATCAGTGGAGAGGGACGGGAGACCCAGTACTTC.